This TCR beta chain was identified during a study of shared clonotypes between healthy human individuals. Study-level background: Every donor yielded three CD4 naive, three CD4 memory, two CD8 naive and one CD8 memory plate. Study conclusions and caveats: Across subsets, estimated richness was generally greater for naive than for memory populations.

The J segment lost 10 bases and the V segment lost 9 bases, leaving 14 bases of the junction unmatched. The CDR3 is 14 amino acids. Germline values: CDR1 MNHEY, CDR2 SMNVEV (reference sequence). About this clone: Its antigen remains unknown.

Genomic DNA of every subset was divided equally among multiple immunoSEQ plates. Using approximately 200 ng DNA, 32,000 or so T cell genomes, the sorted-subset replicate PCRs were run. Method: immunoSEQ multiplex PCR; TCRdb's copy keeps in-frame clones and lacks some. There are a few million clones in the sample; 93% occur only once, and 0.39% lies in the top ten. V and J are TRBV27 and TRBJ1-1, with TRBD1 matching over 10 bases. The sample was naive CD4+ T cells from PBMCs. The subset: CD45RA+ positively selected. The clonotype comes from a man in his late teens or twenties in good health. Some clones in this sample may be carry-over from other donors' samples. The DNA for the CDR3 is TGTGCCAGTACTAGAACGACAGGGGGCCGGGTAGCTTTCTTT. This encodes CASTRTTGGRVAFF.